These T cell receptor beta chains were read from a single sample in a study of human T cells and chemical hapten exposure. MiXCR was run by TCRdb on the RACE reads, yielding one entry per CDR3 protein. The data show approximately 110,000 distinct CDR3 sequences, roughly 11% seen once. Source: whole blood, taken in connection with sensitization to the hapten diphenylcyclopropenone (DPC). These receptors all stem from a woman aged 35 to 49 with alopecia areata. Some clones in this sample may be carry-over from other donors' samples. The CDR3 runs from the conserved cysteine through the conserved F or W. D genes are given only for firm matches. Part of the rows lack a size; the others show once, few, many or a class for expanded clones.

j_call clone_size v_call d_call cdr3_aa cdr3_nt
TRBJ2-7 NA TRBV10-3 NA CAISELQYEQYF TGTGCCATCAGTGAGTTACAATACGAGCAGTACTTC
TRBJ1-1 few TRBV12-3/TRBV12-4 NA CASSLVSRNTEAFF TGTGCCAGCAGTTTAGTCTCCCGGAACACTGAAGCTTTCTTT
TRBJ2-6 many TRBV20-1 NA CSAKGSSGANVLTF TGCAGTGCCAAGGGGTCCTCTGGGGCCAACGTCCTGACTTTC
TRBJ1-1 few TRBV30 NA CAWSGGVAEAFF TGTGCCTGGAGTGGAGGCGTCGCTGAAGCTTTCTTT
TRBJ1-1 NA TRBV27 TRBD1 CASGNGGQGAREAFF TGTGCCAGCGGTAACGGGGGACAGGGGGCTCGTGAAGCTTTCTTT
TRBJ1-5 NA TRBV6-2/TRBV6-3 NA CASSYSGQGNQPQHF TGTGCCAGCAGTTACTCAGGCCAGGGCAATCAGCCCCAGCATTTT
TRBJ2-5 NA TRBV19 TRBD2 CASSTPRLAGVLEETQYF TGTGCCAGTAGTACCCCCCGGCTAGCGGGAGTACTAGAAGAGACCCAGTACTTC
TRBJ2-4 NA TRBV6-5 TRBD2 CASSPLLGSGKSLAKNIQYF TGTGCCAGCAGCCCACTCTTGGGTAGCGGGAAATCACTAGCCAAAAACATTCAGTACTTC
TRBJ2-2 many TRBV11-3 NA CASSSERQAGDSGELFF TGTGCCAGCAGCTCAGAAAGACAGGCAGGAGACTCCGGGGAGCTGTTTTTT
TRBJ2-5 many TRBV19 NA CASSLSTAQETQYF TGTGCCAGTAGTCTCTCTACAGCACAAGAGACCCAGTACTTC
TRBJ2-5 few TRBV28 NA CASSKDTGYQETQYF TGTGCCAGCAGCAAGGATACAGGGTACCAAGAGACCCAGTACTTC
TRBJ1-3 few TRBV6-5 NA CASSYSVVGGENTIYF TGTGCCAGCAGTTACTCGGTCGTAGGGGGAGAAAACACCATATATTTT
TRBJ1-4 NA TRBV25-1 NA CASSAGQTNEKLFF TGTGCCAGCAGTGCCGGACAGACTAATGAAAAACTGTTTTTT
TRBJ1-2 NA TRBV30 NA CAWSVLGNYGYTF TGTGCCTGGAGTGTACTCGGGAACTATGGCTACACCTTC
TRBJ2-2 many TRBV27 TRBD2 CASSLLTSGRNTGELFF TGTGCCAGCAGTTTACTGACTAGCGGGAGAAACACCGGGGAGCTGTTTTTT
TRBJ1-4 NA TRBV5-1 NA CASSPGGSNEKLFF TGCGCCAGCAGTCCGGGGGGTTCTAATGAAAAACTGTTTTTT
TRBJ1-1 NA TRBV27 TRBD1 CASSLSTGGITEAFF TGTGCCAGCAGTTTGTCAACAGGGGGCATAACTGAAGCTTTCTTT
TRBJ1-1 many TRBV5-4 TRBD1 CASSRTGVNTEAFF TGTGCCAGCAGCCGGACAGGGGTAAACACTGAAGCTTTCTTT
TRBJ1-1 few TRBV2 NA CASSRDLTNTEAFF TGTGCCAGCAGTAGGGATCTTACGAACACTGAAGCTTTCTTT
TRBJ2-1 few TRBV7-2 TRBD2 CASTLMMSGSWNEQFF TGTGCCAGCACCCTCATGATGAGCGGGAGCTGGAATGAGCAGTTCTTC
TRBJ2-3 many TRBV14 TRBD2 CASSLRGWLAGSPDTQYF TGTGCCAGCAGCCTAAGGGGGTGGCTAGCGGGAAGTCCGGATACGCAGTATTTT
TRBJ2-6 few TRBV18 TRBD2 CASSPWLAGGPSSGANVLTF TGTGCCAGCTCACCATGGCTAGCGGGAGGTCCCAGCTCTGGGGCCAACGTCCTGACTTTC
TRBJ1-5 NA TRBV10-3 NA CAISESRPGQGNQPQHF TGTGCCATCAGTGAGTCGCGTCCGGGGCAGGGAAATCAGCCCCAGCATTTT
TRBJ2-1 many TRBV19 TRBD2 CASWSGGLSYNEQFF TGTGCCAGTTGGAGCGGGGGTCTTTCCTACAATGAGCAGTTCTTC
TRBJ2-3 many TRBV4-2 NA CASSQGTKSSTDTQYF TGTGCCAGCAGCCAAGGGACAAAATCTAGCACAGATACGCAGTATTTT
TRBJ2-1 NA TRBV12-3/TRBV12-4 NA CASSLARAATQLVEQCF TGCGCCAGCAGTTTAGCGCGGGCAGCCACCCAACTGGTTGAGCAGTGCTTC
TRBJ2-1 many TRBV3-1 NA CASSSRGEQFF TGTGCCAGCAGCTCCCGGGGTGAGCAGTTCTTC
TRBJ1-2 few TRBV29-1 NA CSATLSNYGYTF TGCAGCGCCACCCTCTCTAACTATGGCTACACCTTC
TRBJ2-3 many TRBV5-6 NA CASSLATPTDTQYF TGTGCCAGCAGCTTGGCGACGCCAACAGATACGCAGTATTTT
TRBJ2-7 few TRBV6-1 TRBD1 CASRRQGGDYEQYF TGTGCCAGCAGAAGACAGGGGGGGGACTACGAGCAGTACTTC
TRBJ2-3 NA TRBV6-5 NA CASSYSWVAGTDTQYF TGTGCCAGCAGTTACTCGTGGGTGGCGGGCACAGATACGCAGTATTTT
TRBJ1-3 few TRBV3-1 NA CASSRPEGVGNTIYF TGTGCCAGCAGCCGACCCGAGGGGGTCGGAAACACCATATATTTT
TRBJ1-4 NA TRBV28 NA CASSLSGLSEKLFF TGTGCCAGCAGTTTATCAGGGTTGAGCGAAAAACTGTTTTTT
TRBJ2-3 few TRBV12-3/TRBV12-4 NA CASASQRDTQYF TGTGCCAGCGCCTCCCAACGAGATACGCAGTATTTT
TRBJ2-5 NA TRBV20-1 NA CSARDTGQETQYF TGCAGTGCTAGGGATACGGGCCAAGAGACCCAGTACTTC
TRBJ2-1 NA TRBV3-1 TRBD2 CASRPNSGNGYNEQFF TGTGCCAGCAGGCCTAATAGCGGGAACGGATACAATGAGCAGTTCTTC
TRBJ2-7 many TRBV28 TRBD1 CASSLGQGNYEQYF TGTGCCAGCAGTTTGGGACAGGGGAACTACGAGCAGTACTTC
TRBJ2-3 NA TRBV12-3/TRBV12-4 NA CASIRSGGVTTDTQYF TGTGCCAGCATCCGGAGCGGAGGGGTCACCACAGATACGCAGTATTTT
TRBJ2-7 few TRBV10-3 TRBD1 CAISDGRQGGHEQYF TGTGCCATCAGTGACGGAAGACAGGGGGGCCACGAGCAGTACTTC
TRBJ1-1 many TRBV6-6 TRBD1 CASSQDRGAGSGSTEAFF TGTGCCAGCAGCCAGGACAGGGGGGCCGGGTCAGGAAGCACTGAAGCTTTCTTT
TRBJ2-5 few TRBV20-1 NA CSAIGQQETQYF TGCAGTGCTATAGGCCAGCAAGAGACCCAGTACTTC
TRBJ1-2 few TRBV7-9 NA CASSLGRGYTF TGTGCCAGCAGCTTGGGCCGGGGCTACACCTTC
TRBJ1-2 few TRBV29-1 NA CSVFRLSGWAEGYTF TGCAGCGTTTTCCGCCTTTCCGGTTGGGCGGAGGGCTACACCTTC
TRBJ1-5 few TRBV30 NA CAWSLSGTQSNQPQHF TGTGCCTGGAGTCTGTCCGGGACACAAAGCAATCAGCCCCAGCATTTT
TRBJ2-2 NA TRBV4-3 TRBD1 CASRGQGSTGELFF TGCGCCAGCAGGGGACAGGGATCCACCGGGGAGCTGTTTTTT
TRBJ2-1 many TRBV19 TRBD2 CASSMPRPSGRAALTYNEQFF TGTGCCAGTAGTATGCCACGGCCTAGCGGGAGGGCCGCGTTGACCTACAATGAGCAGTTCTTC
TRBJ2-2 few TRBV28 NA CASTTLGLDSGELFF TGTGCCAGCACCACACTAGGGCTCGATTCCGGGGAGCTGTTTTTT
TRBJ1-1 few TRBV20-1 TRBD1 CSAIQGARTEAFF TGCAGTGCCATCCAGGGGGCGCGTACTGAAGCTTTCTTT
TRBJ2-1 many TRBV4-2 TRBD2 CASSPPSGGAPEQFF TGTGCCAGCAGCCCCCCTAGCGGGGGGGCCCCGGAGCAGTTCTTC
TRBJ2-5 many TRBV24-1 TRBD2 CATSGGGRETQYF TGTGCCACCAGTGGCGGGGGGCGTGAGACCCAGTACTTC
TRBJ1-5 NA TRBV20-1 NA CSAEDGDQPQHF TGCAGTGCCGAGGACGGGGATCAGCCCCAGCATTTT
TRBJ1-2 many TRBV29-1 NA CSTESGFGGYTF TGCAGCACCGAATCGGGCTTCGGTGGCTACACCTTC
TRBJ1-2 many TRBV15 NA CATSRGAVENYGYTF TGTGCCACCAGCAGAGGGGCAGTGGAAAACTATGGCTACACCTTC
TRBJ2-1 many TRBV2 TRBD1 CASSYRDREDSEQFF TGTGCCAGCAGCTACCGGGACAGGGAGGATAGTGAGCAGTTCTTC
TRBJ2-3 many TRBV6-5 NA CASSYWASTSTDTQYF TGTGCCAGCAGTTACTGGGCCAGCACAAGCACAGATACGCAGTATTTT
TRBJ2-5 many TRBV6-6 TRBD1 CASSYRDSELGTQYF TGTGCCAGCAGTTACCGGGACAGCGAACTGGGTACCCAGTACTTC
TRBJ2-7 few TRBV12-3/TRBV12-4 NA CASSLKATVSEQYF TGTGCCAGCAGTTTAAAGGCGACAGTGAGTGAGCAGTACTTC